Listed here are 5 T cell receptor beta chains from one sample, sequenced in a study of T cells in Graves' hyperthyroidism and ophthalmopathy. Amplification of TCR beta CDR3 regions was performed using RNA transcripts as template. First-round RT-PCR with HTBI primers amplified the TCR CDR3 region. MiXCR was run by TCRdb on the multiplex PCR reads, yielding one entry per CDR3 protein. The table lists over 500,000 distinct CDR3 sequences, 14% of them singletons, with more than 11% in the top ten. Sequencing was performed on blood. The source of these receptors is a woman aged 40 to 49 with Graves' hyperthyroidism.

In this sample, this clonotype turned up many times. The chain links TRBV30 to TRBJ2-7; 7 positions match TRBD1. The CDR3 extends over 13 amino acids. V lost 8 bases to trimming and J lost 0 bases; unmatched junction nucleotides: 7. Germline V lookup: CDR1 GTSNPN, CDR2 SVGIG (reference sequence). Here the CDR3 DNA reads TGTGCCACCACAGGGGACAGCTCCTACGAGCAGTACTTC. Protein sequence: CATTGDSSYEQYF.

There are many counts of this clonotype. The J gene is TRBJ2-7, the V gene TRBV20-1; D possibly corresponds to TRBD1 (5 bases). Trimming shortened V by 6 bases and J by 2 bases, and 17 bases separated the two germline ends. Germline V lookup: CDR1 DFQATT, CDR2 SNEGSKA (reference sequence). This CDR3 comprises 14 residues. CDR3 protein: CSATDQGRAYEQYF. CDR3 in DNA: TGCAGTGCAACCGACCAGGGTAGGGCCTACGAGCAGTACTTC.

This chain links TRBV29-1 with TRBJ2-5; the D is unclear. V lost 7 bases, J lost 6 bases, and 9 bases lay in between. CDR1 and CDR2 from the germline V gene are SQVTM and ANQGSEA. The length of the CDR3 is 10 residues. CDR3 residues: CSAKAKTQYF. CDR3 in DNA: TGCAGCGCGAAGGCGAAGACCCAGTACTTC.

This clonotype was observed many times. This chain connects TRBV25-1 to TRBJ1-1; D is unclear. CDR1 and CDR2 from the germline V gene are MGHDK and SYGVNS. This CDR3 is 12 amino acids long. V gave up 4 bases and J gave up 8 bases, with 11 bases separating them. DNA for the CDR3: TGTGCCAGCAGTGTGGGATCCACCGAAGCTTTCTTT. Amino acids: CASSVGSTEAFF.

There are many counts of this clonotype. The V call is TRBV7-9, the J call TRBJ2-7; D not resolved. Trimming stripped 5 bases from V and 4 bases from J, with 18 bases between. The CDR3 runs to 15 residues. Germline V CDR1 and CDR2: SEHNR, FQNEAQ (reference sequence). CDR3 nucleotides: TGTGCCAGCAGCCCGACGTTTGGTCGATGGTACGAGCAGTACTTC. Translation gives CASSPTFGRWYEQYF. Complete variable domain (other parts from reference TRBV7-9 and TRBJ2-7): DTGVSQNPRHKITKRGQNVTFRCDPISEHNRLYWYRQTLGQGPEFLTYFQNEAQLEKSRLLSDRFSAERPKGSFSTLEIQRTEQGDSAMYLCASSPTFGRWYEQYFGPGTRLTVT.